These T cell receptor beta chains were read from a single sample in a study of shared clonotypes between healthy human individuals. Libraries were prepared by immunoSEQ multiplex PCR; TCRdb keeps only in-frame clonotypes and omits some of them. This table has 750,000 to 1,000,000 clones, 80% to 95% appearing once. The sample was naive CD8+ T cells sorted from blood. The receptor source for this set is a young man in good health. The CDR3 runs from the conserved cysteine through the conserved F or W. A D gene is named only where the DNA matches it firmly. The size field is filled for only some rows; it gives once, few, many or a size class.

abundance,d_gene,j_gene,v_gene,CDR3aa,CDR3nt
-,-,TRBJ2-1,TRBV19,CASSPQTGPSSYNEQFF,TGTGCCAGTAGTCCACAAACAGGGCCGAGCTCCTACAATGAGCAGTTCTTC
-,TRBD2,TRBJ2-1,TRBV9,CASSGSGPYNEQFF,TGTGCCAGCAGCGGTAGCGGGCCGTACAATGAGCAGTTCTTC
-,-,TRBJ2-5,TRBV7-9,CASSSPLDGDF,TGTGCCAGCAGCTCTCCCCTCGACGGGGACTTC
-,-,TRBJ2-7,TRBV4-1,CASSEVNSYEQYF,TGCGCCAGCAGCGAAGTAAACTCCTACGAGCAGTACTTC
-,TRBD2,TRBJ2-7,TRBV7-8,CASSLTWSAGELTYEQYF,TGTGCCAGCAGCTTAACATGGAGCGCGGGAGAACTTACCTACGAGCAGTACTTC
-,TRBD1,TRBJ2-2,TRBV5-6,CASSIRTGVRSGELFF,TGTGCCAGCAGCATAAGGACAGGGGTGCGGTCCGGGGAGCTGTTTTTT
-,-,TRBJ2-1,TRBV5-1,CASSLILIETATGLNEQFF,TGCGCCAGCAGCTTGATCTTAATTGAGACAGCCACCGGGCTCAATGAGCAGTTCTTC
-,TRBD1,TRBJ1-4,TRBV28,CASSLARTGITELFF,TGTGCCAGCAGTCTAGCTAGGACAGGGATTACGGAACTGTTTTTT
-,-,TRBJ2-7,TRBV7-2,CASSLIGQSSYEQYF,TGTGCCAGCAGCTTAATAGGACAGTCCTCCTACGAGCAGTACTTC
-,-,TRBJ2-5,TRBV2,CASRAKTQYF,TGTGCCAGCAGGGCCAAGACCCAGTACTTC
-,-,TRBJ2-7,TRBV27,CASSLGAGQYF,TGTGCCAGCAGTCTGGGAGCCGGGCAGTACTTC
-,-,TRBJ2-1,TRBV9,CASGGSEQFF,TGTGCCAGCGGGGGATCGGAGCAGTTCTTC
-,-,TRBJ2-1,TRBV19,CASSMRGFSYNEQFF,TGTGCCAGTAGTATGAGGGGATTCTCCTACAATGAGCAGTTCTTC
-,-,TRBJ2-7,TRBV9,CASSGDTYEQYF,TGTGCCAGCAGCGGGGACACTTACGAGCAGTACTTC
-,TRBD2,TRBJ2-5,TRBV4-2,CASSQGTSGAKKETQYF,TGTGCCAGCAGCCAAGGCACTAGCGGGGCGAAAAAAGAGACCCAGTACTTC
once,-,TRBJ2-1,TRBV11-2,CASSLGLYNEQFF,TGTGCCAGCAGCCTGGGACTTTACAATGAGCAGTTCTTC
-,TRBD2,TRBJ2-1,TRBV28,CVSGSLSSYNEQFF,TGTGTGAGCGGGAGTTTAAGTTCCTACAATGAGCAGTTCTTC
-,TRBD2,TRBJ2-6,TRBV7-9,CASSLASGVPGANVLTF,TGTGCCAGCAGCTTGGCTAGCGGTGTCCCTGGGGCCAACGTCCTGACTTTC
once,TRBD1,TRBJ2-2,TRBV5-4,CASSSDRGRDTGELFF,TGTGCCAGCAGCTCCGACAGGGGGCGGGACACCGGGGAGCTGTTTTTT
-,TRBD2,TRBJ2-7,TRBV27,CASSPNPLTSGMIYEQYF,TGTGCCAGCAGCCCAAACCCCCTGACTAGCGGGATGATCTACGAGCAGTACTTC
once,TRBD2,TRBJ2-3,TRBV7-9,CASRPLLAGGGDTQYF,TGTGCCAGCAGGCCCCTCTTAGCGGGAGGAGGAGATACGCAGTATTTT
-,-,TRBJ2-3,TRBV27,CASSRGLSTDTQYF,TGTGCCAGCAGCCGCGGGCTTAGCACAGATACGCAGTATTTT
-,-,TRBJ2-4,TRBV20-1,CSARIENIQYF,TGCAGTGCAAGAATTGAAAACATTCAGTACTTC
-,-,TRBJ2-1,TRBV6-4,CASSLWPGNEQFF,TGTGCCAGCAGTCTTTGGCCGGGGAATGAGCAGTTCTTC
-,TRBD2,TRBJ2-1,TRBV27,CASIAGLAGLDEQFF,TGTGCCAGCATTGCGGGACTAGCGGGTCTCGATGAGCAGTTCTTC
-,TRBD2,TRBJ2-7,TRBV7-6,CASSALAGGSDEQYF,TGTGCCAGCAGCGCACTAGCGGGAGGGTCGGACGAGCAGTACTTC
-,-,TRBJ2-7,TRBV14,CASSTRQEVKYEQYF,TGTGCCAGCAGCACTCGACAGGAGGTGAAGTACGAGCAGTACTTC
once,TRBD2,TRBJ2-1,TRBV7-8,CASIRVLAGDVSYNEQFF,TGTGCCAGCATCCGAGTGCTAGCGGGAGATGTGTCCTACAATGAGCAGTTCTTC
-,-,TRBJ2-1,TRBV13,CASSLAGGASYNEQFF,TGTGCCAGCAGCTTAGCGGGCGGGGCCTCCTACAATGAGCAGTTCTTC
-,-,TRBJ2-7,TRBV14,CASSQAIGYEQYF,TGTGCCAGCAGCCAAGCTATCGGTTACGAGCAGTACTTC
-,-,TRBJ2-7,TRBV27,CASSLSGGLDEQYF,TGTGCCAGCAGTTTATCGGGGGGGCTAGACGAGCAGTACTTC
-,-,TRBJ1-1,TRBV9,CASSVSSGSGTEAFF,TGTGCCAGCAGCGTGTCTTCGGGGTCGGGCACTGAAGCTTTCTTT
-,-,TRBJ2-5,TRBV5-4,CASSFAGVETQYF,TGTGCCAGCAGCTTCGCAGGGGTAGAGACCCAGTACTTC
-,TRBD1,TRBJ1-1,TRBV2,CASRPVGTGVRNTEAFF,TGTGCCAGCAGGCCCGTCGGGACAGGGGTTCGGAACACTGAAGCTTTCTTT
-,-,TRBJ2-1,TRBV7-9,CASSLRGYNEQFF,TGTGCCAGCAGCTTAAGGGGCTACAATGAGCAGTTCTTC
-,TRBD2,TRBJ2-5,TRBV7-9,CASSPGTSGTYQETQYF,TGTGCCAGCAGCCCCGGGACTAGCGGGACGTACCAAGAGACCCAGTACTTC
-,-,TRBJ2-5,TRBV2,CASMGGTQYF,TGTGCCAGCATGGGGGGGACCCAGTACTTC
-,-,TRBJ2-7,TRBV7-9,CASSDGTSYEQYF,TGTGCCAGCAGCGACGGGACAAGCTACGAGCAGTACTTC
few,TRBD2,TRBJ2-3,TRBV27,CASSLSAGDHSDTQYF,TGTGCCAGCAGTTTATCGGCGGGAGACCATTCAGATACGCAGTATTTT
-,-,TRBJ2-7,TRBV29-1,CSAAWAYEQYF,TGCAGCGCTGCCTGGGCCTACGAGCAGTACTTC
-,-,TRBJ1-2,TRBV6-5,CASSYPGTEGGYTF,TGTGCCAGCAGTTACCCTGGGACGGAAGGTGGCTACACCTTC
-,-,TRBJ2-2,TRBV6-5,CASRRGGNTGELFF,TGTGCCAGCCGTCGGGGTGGGAACACCGGGGAGCTGTTTTTT
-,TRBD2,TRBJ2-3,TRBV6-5,CASSYSFAGGADTQYF,TGTGCCAGCAGTTACTCTTTTGCGGGAGGGGCAGATACGCAGTATTTT
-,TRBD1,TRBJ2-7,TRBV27,CASSLYRTGVEQYF,TGTGCCAGCAGTTTATACCGGACAGGGGTCGAGCAGTACTTC
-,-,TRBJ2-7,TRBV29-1,CSAGPGPYEQYF,TGCAGCGCGGGACCAGGACCCTACGAGCAGTACTTC
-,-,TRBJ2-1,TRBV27,CASTGAGDPYNEQFF,TGTGCCAGCACCGGAGCAGGGGACCCCTACAATGAGCAGTTCTTC
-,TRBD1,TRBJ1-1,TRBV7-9,CASSKQSGTGQGTFF,TGTGCCAGCAGCAAACAATCCGGGACAGGGCAGGGGACTTTCTTT
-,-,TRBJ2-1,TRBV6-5,CASNTGSSYNEQFF,TGTGCCAGCAACACCGGAAGCTCCTACAATGAGCAGTTCTTC
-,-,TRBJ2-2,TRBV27,CASSLYLGSGELFF,TGTGCCAGCAGTTTATACCTCGGCAGCGGGGAGCTGTTTTTT
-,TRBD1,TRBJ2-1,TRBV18,CASSPQTGGGSYNEQFF,TGTGCCAGCTCACCACAAACAGGGGGAGGCTCCTACAATGAGCAGTTCTTC
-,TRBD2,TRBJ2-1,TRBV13,CASSSATRGLAGGPSYNEQFF,TGTGCCAGCAGCTCGGCGACACGCGGACTAGCGGGAGGGCCGTCCTACAATGAGCAGTTCTTC
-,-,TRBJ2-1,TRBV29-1,CSVEGGDSYNEQFF,TGCAGCGTTGAAGGGGGGGATTCGTACAATGAGCAGTTCTTC
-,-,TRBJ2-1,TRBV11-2,CASNPHPLATSSYNEQFF,TGTGCCAGCAACCCTCACCCCCTAGCGACTAGCTCCTACAATGAGCAGTTCTTC
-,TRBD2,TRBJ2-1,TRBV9,CASSVGRLAGVYNEQFF,TGTGCCAGCAGCGTAGGAAGACTAGCGGGAGTTTACAATGAGCAGTTCTTC
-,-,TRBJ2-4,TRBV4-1,CASSQEWLARFDIQYF,TGCGCCAGCAGCCAAGAATGGCTAGCAAGGTTTGACATTCAGTACTTC
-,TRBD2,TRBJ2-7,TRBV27,CASSPTGLAFYEQYF,TGTGCCAGCAGTCCAACGGGACTAGCTTTCTACGAGCAGTACTTC
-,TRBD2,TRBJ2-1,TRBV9,CASTPRTSWVLYNEQFF,TGTGCCAGCACCCCTCGGACTAGCTGGGTCCTTTACAATGAGCAGTTCTTC
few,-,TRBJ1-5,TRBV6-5,CASGQPQHF,TGTGCCAGCGGGCAGCCCCAGCATTTT
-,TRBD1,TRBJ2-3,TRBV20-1,CSDRETDTQYF,TGCAGCGACAGGGAGACAGATACGCAGTATTTT